This T cell receptor (beta chain) was documented in a study of T-cell reconstitution after alpha-beta-depleted transplantation in children. General study results and limits: Several hundred rapidly expanded clones from non-depleted graft cells reportedly supplied alpha-beta T cells about two months post-transplant. Some patients showed high day-60 TCRbeta diversity, which derived from surviving recipient T cells and thymic progenitors. By one year post-transplant, T-cell counts and diversity largely arose from T cells that were newly produced.

A few counts support this clonotype. The antigen is not known. Unique molecular identifiers were incorporated into the prepared TCRbeta library. In TCRdb, the PCR reads were re-called with MiXCR into one record per CDR3 protein. The sample carries about 980,000 distinct CDR3 sequences, roughly 29% recorded once. Trimming pared 2 bases from V and 6 bases from J, leaving 17 bases between. Looked up from germline, CDR1 is MNHEY and CDR2 is SVGAGI. CDR3 length: 16 amino acids. Here the sequenced sample was PBMCs, mostly from graft donor cells, taken 360 days after TCRalphabeta/CD19-depleted stem cell transplant. The sequence was obtained from a boy less than two years old who had a stem cell transplant for SCID, so the T cells may come from the graft donor. The J gene is TRBJ1-5, the V gene TRBV6-5, with D perhaps matching TRBD1 (5 bases). The CDR3 protein is CASSYGGLRSLQPQHF. Here the CDR3 DNA reads TGTGCCAGCAGTTACGGGGGACTGCGGTCACTTCAGCCCCAGCATTTT.